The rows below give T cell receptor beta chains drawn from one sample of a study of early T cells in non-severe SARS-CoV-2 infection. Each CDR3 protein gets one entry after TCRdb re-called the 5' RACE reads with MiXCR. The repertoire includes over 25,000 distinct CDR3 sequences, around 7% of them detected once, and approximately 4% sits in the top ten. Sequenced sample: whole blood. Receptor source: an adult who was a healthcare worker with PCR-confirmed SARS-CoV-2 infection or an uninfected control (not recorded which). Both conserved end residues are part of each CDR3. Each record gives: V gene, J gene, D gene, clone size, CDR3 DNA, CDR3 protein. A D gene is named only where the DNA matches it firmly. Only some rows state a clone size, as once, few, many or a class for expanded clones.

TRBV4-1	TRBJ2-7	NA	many	TGCGCCAGCAGCCCAGGCCCCGGGGGTACCTACGAGCAGTACTTC	CASSPGPGGTYEQYF
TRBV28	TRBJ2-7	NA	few	TGTGCCAGCATTAACCCTAGCGTGAAAGAGCAGTACTTC	CASINPSVKEQYF
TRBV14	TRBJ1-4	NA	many	TGTGCCAGCAGCCAAGCGGGAGGGACCCGTAAAAAACTGTTTTTT	CASSQAGGTRKKLFF
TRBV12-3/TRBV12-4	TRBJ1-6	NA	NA	TGTGCCAGCAGTTTGGAACCGGGGCCACCCCTCCACTTT	CASSLEPGPPLHF
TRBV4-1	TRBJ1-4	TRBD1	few	TGCGCCAGCAGCCAAGACCGGGACAGGGTAGAAAAACTGTTTTTT	CASSQDRDRVEKLFF
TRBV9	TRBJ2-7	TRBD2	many	TGTGCCAGCAGCCCGGACCGAGGACTAGCGGGAGTTGCGTACGAGCAGTACTTC	CASSPDRGLAGVAYEQYF
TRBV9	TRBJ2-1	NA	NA	TGTGCCAGCAGCGGGTTGACGACTCAGCGCCACAATGAGCAGTTCTTC	CASSGLTTQRHNEQFF
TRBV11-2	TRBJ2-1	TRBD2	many	TGTGCCAGCAGCTCTGGACTAGCGGGGGAGCAGTTCTTC	CASSSGLAGEQFF
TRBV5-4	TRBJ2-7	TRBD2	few	TGTGCCAGCAGCTCCCTACTAGCGGGAGGGTACGAGCAGTACTTC	CASSSLLAGGYEQYF
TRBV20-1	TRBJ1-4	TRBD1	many	TGCAGTGCAGCTCAGGGGGCTTGGGAAAAACTGTTTTTT	CSAAQGAWEKLFF
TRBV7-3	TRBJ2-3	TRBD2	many	TGTGCCAGCAGCTTCGGGACTAGCGGGAGCGCAGATACGCAGTATTTT	CASSFGTSGSADTQYF
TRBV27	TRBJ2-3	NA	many	TGTGCCAGCAGTTTTCCGGGCACAGATACGCAGTATTTT	CASSFPGTDTQYF
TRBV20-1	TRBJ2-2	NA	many	TGCAGTGCGCAGCGGGACATGGTCGGGGAGCTGTTTTTT	CSAQRDMVGELFF
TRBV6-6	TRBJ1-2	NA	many	TGTGCCAGCACCCCAGACAGATTCTACACCTTC	CASTPDRFYTF
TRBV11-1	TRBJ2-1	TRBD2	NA	TGTGCCAGCAGCGGGGTAGCGGGAGGGCCGGGGGATGAGCAGTTCTTC	CASSGVAGGPGDEQFF
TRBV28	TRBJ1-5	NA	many	TGTGCCAGCCTCGGCGGTAAGCGGCCCCAGCATTTT	CASLGGKRPQHF
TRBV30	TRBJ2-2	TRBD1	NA	TGTGCCTGGAGTTCGGGACAGGGGAACACCGGGGAGCTGTTTTTT	CAWSSGQGNTGELFF
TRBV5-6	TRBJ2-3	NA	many	TGTGCCAGCAGTTTCGAGGGCAGCGCAGATACGCAGTATTTT	CASSFEGSADTQYF
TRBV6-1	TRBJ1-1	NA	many	TGTGCCAGCAGTGCCCGTAGGGGCACTGAAGCTTTCTTT	CASSARRGTEAFF
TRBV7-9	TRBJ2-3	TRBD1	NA	TGTGCCAGCAGCTACGGACAGGGAGACACAGATACGCAGTATTTT	CASSYGQGDTDTQYF
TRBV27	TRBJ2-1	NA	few	TGTGCCAGCAGTTTAGTCGCCCCCTACAATGAGCAGTTCTTC	CASSLVAPYNEQFF
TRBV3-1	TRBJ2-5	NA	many	TGTGCCAGCAGCCAGGAAGAGACCCAGTACTTC	CASSQEETQYF
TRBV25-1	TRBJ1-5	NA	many	TGTGCCAGCAGTGAAGGTGTGATAGGCAATCAGCCCCAGCATTTT	CASSEGVIGNQPQHF
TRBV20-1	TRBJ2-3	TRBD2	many	TGCAGTGCTAGAGATACCCTAGCGGGCACAGATACGCAGTATTTT	CSARDTLAGTDTQYF
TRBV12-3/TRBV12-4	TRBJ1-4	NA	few	TGTGCCAGCAGTTTCCGGGGGCGGCGGGATGGCGAAAAACTGTTTTTT	CASSFRGRRDGEKLFF
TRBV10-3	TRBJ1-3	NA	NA	TGTGCCACCAGACGAGGGTTTTCTGGAAACACCATATATTTT	CATRRGFSGNTIYF
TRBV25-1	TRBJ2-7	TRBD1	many	TGTGCCAGCAGTGACGGGCAGGGGGACTACGAGCAGTACTTC	CASSDGQGDYEQYF
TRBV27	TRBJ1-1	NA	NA	TGTGCCAGCAGTTCCGGACCGGACGAAGCTTTCTTT	CASSSGPDEAFF
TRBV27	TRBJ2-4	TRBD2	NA	TGTGCCAGCACTCCACACGGGACTAGCGGGACTGGGATGCCCAAAAACATTCAGTACTTC	CASTPHGTSGTGMPKNIQYF
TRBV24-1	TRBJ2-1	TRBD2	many	TGTGCCACCCGCTCCTCGGGAGGGTCCCACAATGAGCAGTTCTTC	CATRSSGGSHNEQFF
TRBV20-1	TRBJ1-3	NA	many	TGCAGTGCTAGAGACGGGGGGGCGAGCTCTGGAAACACCATATATTTT	CSARDGGASSGNTIYF
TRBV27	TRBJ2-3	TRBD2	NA	TGTGCCAGCAGTTTAAGGGGAGGGCCCGCAGATACGCAGTATTTT	CASSLRGGPADTQYF
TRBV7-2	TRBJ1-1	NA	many	TGTGCCAGCAGCTTAGCAGGGGAGAACACTGAAGCTTTCTTT	CASSLAGENTEAFF
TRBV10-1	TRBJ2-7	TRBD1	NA	TGCGCCAGCAGCACCGGGACAGGGAATTACGAGCAGTACTTC	CASSTGTGNYEQYF
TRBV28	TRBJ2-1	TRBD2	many	TGTGCCAGCAGCTTAACTAGCGGAGGAAACAATGAGCAGTTCTTC	CASSLTSGGNNEQFF
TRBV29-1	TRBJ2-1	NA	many	TGCAGCGTTTCTACGGTCGATGAGCAGTTCTTC	CSVSTVDEQFF
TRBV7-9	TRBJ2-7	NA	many	TGTGCCAGCAGTATAATTCCGGGGTACGAGCAGTACTTC	CASSIIPGYEQYF
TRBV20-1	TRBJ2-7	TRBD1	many	TGCAGTGCTACAGGGACAGCATCAGATTACGAGCAGTACTTC	CSATGTASDYEQYF
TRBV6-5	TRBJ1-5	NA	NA	TGTGCCAGCAGCCGGACAGATAGCAATCAGCCCCAGCATTTT	CASSRTDSNQPQHF
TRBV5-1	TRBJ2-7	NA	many	TGCGCCAGCAGCCTTGACGGGGGCGCGTACGAGCAGTACTTC	CASSLDGGAYEQYF
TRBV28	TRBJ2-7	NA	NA	TGTGCCAGCAGTTTTTTTCAAGGCTCCCACGAGCAGTACTTC	CASSFFQGSHEQYF
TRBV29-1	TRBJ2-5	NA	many	TGCAGCGGGGGAGGACACAACCAAGAGACCCAGTACTTC	CSGGGHNQETQYF
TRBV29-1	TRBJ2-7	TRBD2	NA	TGCAGCGTCGTGGGACTACCCTACGAGCAGTACTTC	CSVVGLPYEQYF
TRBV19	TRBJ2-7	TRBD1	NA	TGTGCCAGTAGTCCAAGACAGGGGGCGGTCTACGAGCAGTACTTC	CASSPRQGAVYEQYF
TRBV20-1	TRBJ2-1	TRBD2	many	TGCAGTCCTTCGGGTAGCGGGAACTACAATGAGCAGTTCTTC	CSPSGSGNYNEQFF
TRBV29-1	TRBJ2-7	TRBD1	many	TGCAGCGTTGATGGACAGGGTAACTCCTACGAGCAGTACTTC	CSVDGQGNSYEQYF
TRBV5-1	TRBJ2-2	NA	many	TGCGCCAGCAGCTTGGGGTCCGGGGAGCTGTTTTTT	CASSLGSGELFF
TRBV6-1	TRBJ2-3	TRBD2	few	TGTGCCAGCAGCTCTAGCGGGAGGTCCACAGATACGCAGTATTTT	CASSSSGRSTDTQYF
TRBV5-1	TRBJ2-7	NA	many	TGCGCCAGCAGCCCCGGACAGCCAGGGGCCTACGAGCAGTACTTC	CASSPGQPGAYEQYF
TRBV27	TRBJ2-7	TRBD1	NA	TGTGCCAGCAGTTTTTCAGCGACAGGGGTATGGTACGAGCAGTACTTC	CASSFSATGVWYEQYF
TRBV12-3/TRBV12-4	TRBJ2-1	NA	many	TGTGCCAGCAGTCGAAGGGGCACCTACAATGAGCAGTTCTTC	CASSRRGTYNEQFF
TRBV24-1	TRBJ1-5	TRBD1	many	TGTGCCACCAGTGAAGGGACAGGGGGCACTCAGCCCCAGCATTTT	CATSEGTGGTQPQHF
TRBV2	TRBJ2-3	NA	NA	TGTGCCAGCAAAGAGGATACGCAGTATTTT	CASKEDTQYF
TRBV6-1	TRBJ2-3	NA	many	TGTGCCAGCAGTGATCAGGTCCTTACGCAGTATTTT	CASSDQVLTQYF
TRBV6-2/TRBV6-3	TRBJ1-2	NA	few	TGTGCCAGTACGCGGGACACCACCTATGGCTACACCTTC	CASTRDTTYGYTF